The 25 T cell receptor beta chains presented below share a single source sample, sequenced in a study of Ad26.COV2.S vaccination and SARS-CoV-2 variants. Assay: immunoSEQ multiplex PCR; the TCRdb copy retains only in-frame clones and omits some. Of 450,000 to 550,000 clones listed, approximately 90% were seen once; the top ten hold 1.7%. As to treatment: 15 to 20 received Ad26.COV2.S at low or high dose, single or two shots; 5 received placebo; per-sample allocation not given. The samples were gathered on day 63 after the first injection of vaccine or placebo. The source material was peripheral blood, sampled in a trial of Ad26.COV2.S vaccine versus placebo. These receptors originate from a person aged 18-60 years who received the Ad26.COV2.S COVID-19 vaccine or a placebo.

The chain employs TRBV4-1 and TRBJ1-4; D unclear. CDR3 length: 16 residues. V was trimmed by 4 bases and J by 8 bases, leaving 20 bases between them. Germline V gene sequence: CDR1 MGHRA, CDR2 YSYEKL. CDR3 sequence: CASSRVLGVGGEKLFF. Written as DNA, the CDR3 is TGCGCCAGCAGCCGCGTTCTCGGGGTGGGTGGGGAAAAACTGTTTTTT.

The V call is TRBV7-9, the J call TRBJ1-2; 9 positions agree with TRBD1. The germline V gene has CDR1 SEHNR and CDR2 FQNEAQ (reference sequence). The CDR3 consists of 17 residues. V lost 3 bases and J lost 2; bases outside the gene matches: 10. CDR3 amino acids: CASSFTHRQGVNYGYTF. The CDR3 DNA reads as TGTGCCAGCAGCTTCACCCATCGACAGGGGGTGAACTATGGCTACACCTTC.

This clone was counted only a few times. The chain has TRBV3-1 (or the pseudogene TRBV3-2) and TRBJ1-1; no reliable D call. Germline values: CDR1 LGHDT, CDR2 YNNKEL (reference sequence). V lost 4 bases, J lost 2 bases, and 14 bases lay in between. CDR3 size: 15 residues. The CDR3 coding sequence is TGTGCCAGCAGCCTCTCCGTGGCAGCTAACACTGAAGCTTTCTTT. As protein: CASSLSVAANTEAFF.

The J gene is TRBJ2-1, the V gene TRBV24-1; tentative D call: TRBD2 (5 bases). Germline V gene data show CDR1 as KGHDR and CDR2 as SFDVKD. Trimming left V 4 bases short and J 3 bases short, with 12 bases between. The CDR3 is made up of 15 amino acids. CDR3 in DNA: TGTGCCACCAGTGACTCGGGGTCAGTCTACAATGAGCAGTTCTTC. Translated: CATSDSGSVYNEQFF.

The chain couples TRBV27 to TRBJ1-2, with a possible D match to TRBD1 (5 bases). Germline V gene lookup returns CDR1 MNHEY and CDR2 SMNVEV (reference sequence). The CDR3 extends over 15 amino acids. V dropped 7 bases and J dropped 3 bases, with 18 bases sitting between them. Here the CDR3 DNA reads TGTGCCAGCAATCCAAGGGGCAGGGTCCACTATGGCTACACCTTC. Protein: CASNPRGRVHYGYTF.

The chain joins TRBV5-1 to TRBJ2-1; D is undetermined. Germline loops: CDR1 SGHRS, CDR2 YFSETQ. V lost 6 bases and J 0 bases, leaving 16 bases between the germline ends. CDR3 size: 16 residues. The CDR3 reads CASTLTPTDSYNEQFF. The CDR3 DNA follows: TGCGCCAGCACCCTGACGCCGACCGACTCCTACAATGAGCAGTTCTTC.

The chain couples TRBV4-1 to TRBJ2-1, with 13 positions matching TRBD2. CDR1 is MGHRA, CDR2 YSYEKL, per germline. This CDR3 spans 16 amino acids. Losses at the gene ends were 4 bases for V and 9 bases for J; bases not matched to a gene: 9. In nucleotides, the CDR3 is TGCGCCAGCAGCCGTCAGACTAGCGGGAGGAGCTCTGAGCAGTTCTTC. This sequence encodes CASSRQTSGRSSEQFF.

Details on this clone: This specimen includes other DNA sequences encoding the same CDR3. The chain couples TRBV7-3 to TRBJ1-1, with D perhaps matching TRBD1 (6 bases). The length of the CDR3 is 13 residues. The V gene lost 4 bases and the J gene lost 1 base, with 7 bases spanning the gap. In germline, CDR1 is SGHTA, CDR2 FQGTGA. The CDR3 DNA is TGTGCCAGCAGCTCGGGACAGAACACTGAAGCTTTCTTT. It specifies CASSSGQNTEAFF.

This clone was detected a few times. The chain carries TRBV10-3 and TRBJ1-2; D is unclear. Trimming stripped 3 bases from V and 8 bases from J, with 10 bases between. The CDR3 contains 12 residues. Germline lookup yields CDR1 ENHRY and CDR2 SYGVKD. As DNA, the CDR3 is TGTGCCATCAGTGACCGGGCAGAGGGCTACACCTTC. Translated, it gives CAISDRAEGYTF.

This chain connects TRBV19 to TRBJ1-5, with 8 positions matching TRBD1. Germline V gene sequence: CDR1 LNHDA, CDR2 SQIVND (reference sequence). This CDR3 is 13 amino acids long. Trimming cost V 5 bases and J 4 bases; bases outside gene matches: 1. CDR3 protein: CASSWTGNQPQHF. DNA for the CDR3: TGTGCCAGTAGTTGGACAGGGAATCAGCCCCAGCATTTT.

The chain is built from TRBV29-1 and TRBJ2-5; 9 nucleotides agree with TRBD1. From germline, CDR1 is SQVTM and CDR2 ANQGSEA. The CDR3 has 12 amino acids. Losses at the gene ends were 7 bases for V and 4 bases for J; bases not matched to a gene: 4. This CDR3 reads CSGRTGAETQYF. Here the CDR3 DNA reads TGCAGCGGTAGGACAGGGGCAGAGACCCAGTACTTC.

The chain employs TRBV28 and TRBJ1-1; TRBD1 is a possible D gene (5 bases). Trimming took 8 bases from V and 9 from J, leaving 16 bases between them. The CDR3 covers 12 residues. Per germline, CDR1 MDHEN and CDR2 SYDVKM. The DNA of the CDR3 is TGTGCCAGCGGAGGAGAGGGACTTCAAGCTTTCTTT. It translates to CASGGEGLQAFF.

This chain's CDR3 is CSASVSFFSNQPQHF. The DNA for the CDR3 is TGCAGTGCTAGTGTGAGCTTCTTTAGCAATCAGCCCCAGCATTTT. This chain joins TRBV20-1 and TRBJ1-5; no reliable D call. The germline gives CDR1 DFQATT, CDR2 SNEGSKA (reference sequence). The V and J ends lost 3 bases and 0 bases respectively, with 12 bases between them. This CDR3 is 15 amino acids long.

This chain uses TRBV19 with TRBJ1-6; TRBD1 might be the D (6 bases). The CDR3 runs 14 residues. Germline lookup yields CDR1 LNHDA and CDR2 SQIVND (reference sequence). Trimming pared 7 bases from V and 6 bases from J, leaving 13 bases between. The CDR3 DNA is TGTGCCAGTACGGGACAACTCTTTAATTCACCCCTCCACTTT. Its protein is CASTGQLFNSPLHF.

The rearrangement joins TRBV5-5 to TRBJ2-7; D may be TRBD1 (6 bases). With 0 bases removed from V and 2 bases from J, the gap between germline ends came to 9 bases. The CDR3 sequence is 14 residues long. CDR1 is SGHKS, CDR2 YYEKEE, per germline (reference sequence). The CDR3 loop reads CASSLAAGAYEQYF. In nucleotides, the CDR3 is TGTGCCAGCAGCTTGGCGGCAGGGGCCTACGAGCAGTACTTC.

The V call is TRBV20-1, the J call TRBJ1-2, with D unresolved. This CDR3 region has 9 residues. Between the trimmed V and J ends, which lost 6 bases and 8 bases, there was a span of 7 bases. Germline CDR1 reads DFQATT; CDR2 reads SNEGSKA (reference sequence). The CDR3, as DNA: TGCAGTGCCCGGGTAGGCTACACCTTC. It is translated as CSARVGYTF.

The rearrangement links TRBV5-1 to TRBJ2-7; D is uncertain. The CDR3 consists of 13 residues. Germline V lookup: CDR1 SGHRS, CDR2 YFSETQ. V was trimmed by 4 bases and J by 3 bases, leaving 11 bases between them. For the CDR3, the DNA is TGCGCCAGCAGCCCCGGCCATAACTACGAGCAGTACTTC. It translates to CASSPGHNYEQYF. Based on the CDR3 plus reference TRBV5-1 and TRBJ2-7, the full variable domain is KAGVTQTPRYLIKTRGQQVTLSCSPISGHRSVSWYQQTPGQGLQFLFEYFSETQRNKGNFPGRFSGRQFSNSRSEMNVSTLELGDSALYLCASSPGHNYEQYFGPGTRLTVT.

The chain employs TRBV4-3 and TRBJ2-1; 8 positions match TRBD1. Germline V CDR1 and CDR2: LGHNA, YSLEER. V was pared by 0 bases and J by 7 bases, with 8 bases of the junction left unmatched. The CDR3 totals 16 residues. The chain's CDR3 is CASSQERTGTGNEQFF. The CDR3 nucleotides read TGCGCCAGCAGCCAAGAAAGGACAGGGACGGGGAATGAGCAGTTCTTC.

Details on this clone: Mismatch with germline at one junction end may stem from a read error. The V gene is TRBV7-7, the J gene TRBJ2-5, with TRBD2 matching 8 bases. CDR1 and CDR2 (germline): SSHAT, FNYEAQ (reference sequence). The CDR3 spans 14 residues. CDR3 amino acids: CASSRQAGGETQYF. The CDR3 DNA reads as TGTGCTAGCAGCCGACAGGCGGGGGGAGAGACCCAGTACTTC.

The chain carries TRBV28 and TRBJ1-4; maybe TRBD1 (5 bases). Germline CDR1 and CDR2: MDHEN and SYDVKM. V lost 5 bases to trimming and J lost 8 bases, with 21 bases between them. This CDR3 has 16 amino acids. CDR3 amino acids: CASSPPGPLGDEKLFF. In DNA, the CDR3 is TGTGCCAGCAGTCCCCCGGGGCCTCTCGGAGACGAAAAACTGTTTTTT.

This chain joins TRBV7-8 and TRBJ2-1; 8 bases line up with TRBD1. Germline CDR1 reads SGHVS; CDR2 reads FQNEAQ. The trim removed 5 bases at V and 7 bases at J, leaving 10 bases unmatched. The CDR3 is 15 amino acids. The CDR3 here is CASSIEGQEENEQFF. In DNA form, the CDR3 reads TGTGCCAGCAGCATCGAGGGACAGGAGGAGAATGAGCAGTTCTTC.

The chain is built from TRBV6-5 and TRBJ1-4; D ambiguous. This CDR3 contains 16 residues. Looked up from germline, CDR1 is MNHEY and CDR2 is SVGAGI. V shed 0 bases and J shed 0 bases, with 8 bases lying between them. The CDR3 nucleotides read TGTGCCAGCAGTTACTCGTCCCTTGCAACTAATGAAAAACTGTTTTTT. This encodes CASSYSSLATNEKLFF.

The chain links TRBV27 to TRBJ2-1; 10 bases line up with TRBD2. With V trimmed by 4 bases and J by 10 bases, 10 bases remained unmatched. Germline V gene sequence: CDR1 MNHEY, CDR2 SMNVEV (reference sequence). There are 15 residues in the CDR3. The CDR3 DNA reads as TGTGCCAGCAGTTCCGGAGCGGGAGGGCCAGGGGAGCAGTTCTTC. Its protein is CASSSGAGGPGEQFF.

This chain links TRBV9 with TRBJ1-1, with D maybe TRBD1 (5 bases). Trimming removed 0 bases from V and 6 bases from J, with 15 bases in between. The CDR3 runs 15 residues. Germline CDR1 SGDLS, CDR2 YYNGEE. The CDR3 nucleotides read TGTGCCAGCAGCGTAGATGGGGGAGGGTTCGCTGAAGCTTTCTTT. Its translation: CASSVDGGGFAEAFF. The full variable domain, in which reference TRBV9 and TRBJ1-1 provide the parts outside the CDR3, is DSGVTQTPKHLITATGQRVTLRCSPRSGDLSVYWYQQSLDQGLQFLIQYYNGEERAKGNILERFSAQQFPDLHSELNLSSLELGDSALYFCASSVDGGGFAEAFFGQGTRLTVV.

The chain carries TRBV11-2 and TRBJ2-7, with D possibly being TRBD1 or TRBD2 (5 bases each). This CDR3 has 14 residues. Trimming pared 4 bases from V and 2 bases from J, leaving 12 bases between. Germline V CDR1 and CDR2: SGHAT, FQNNGV. The CDR3 loop reads CASSSNRRAYEQYF. The DNA of the CDR3 is TGTGCCAGCAGCTCTAACAGGCGGGCCTACGAGCAGTACTTC.